This T cell receptor beta chain derives from a study of OX40 agonist ivuxolimab in advanced cancers. Method: immunoSEQ multiplex PCR; TCRdb's copy keeps in-frame clones and lacks some. The sample has some 65,000 clones; approximately 90% are singletons. Study observations and caveats: The mean number of expanded clones was higher in CD8+ T cells than in CD4+.

Trimming cost V 0 bases and J 2 bases; bases outside gene matches: 2. The CDR3 is made up of 15 amino acids. In germline, CDR1 is MNHNS, CDR2 SASEGT. Blood was sampled at baseline, cycle 4 day 1, and cycle 7 day 1. About this clone itself: Its antigen is unknown.

This receptor was identified in an adult with an advanced solid tumor such as melanoma, head and neck, liver or kidney cancer. Sequences were derived from CD4+ or CD8+ T cells sorted from blood, sampled in a trial of the OX40 agonist ivuxolimab. J is TRBJ2-7 and V is TRBV6-1; TRBD1 matches 9 bases. CDR3 DNA sequence: TGTGCCAGCAGTGAAGCAGGGACAGGGCCCTACGAGCAGTACTTC. Protein product: CASSEAGTGPYEQYF.